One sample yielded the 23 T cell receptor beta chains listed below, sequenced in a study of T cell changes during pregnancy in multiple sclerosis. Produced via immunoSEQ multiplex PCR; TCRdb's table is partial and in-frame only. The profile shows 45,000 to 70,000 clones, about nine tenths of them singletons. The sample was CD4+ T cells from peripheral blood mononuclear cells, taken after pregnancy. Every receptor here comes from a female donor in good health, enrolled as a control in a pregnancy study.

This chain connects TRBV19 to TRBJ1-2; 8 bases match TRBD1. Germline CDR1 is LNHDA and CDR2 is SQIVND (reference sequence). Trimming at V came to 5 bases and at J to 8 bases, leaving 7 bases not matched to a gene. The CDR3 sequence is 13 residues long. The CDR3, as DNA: TGTGCCAGTAGTCCCCACACAGGGGGAGGCTACACCTTC. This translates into CASSPHTGGGYTF.

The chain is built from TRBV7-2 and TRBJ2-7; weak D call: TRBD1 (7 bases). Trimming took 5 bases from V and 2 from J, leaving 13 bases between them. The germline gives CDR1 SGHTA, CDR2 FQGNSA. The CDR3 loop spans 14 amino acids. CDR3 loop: CASSLQGRPYEQYF. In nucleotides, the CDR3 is TGTGCCAGCAGCCTACAGGGGAGGCCCTACGAGCAGTACTTC. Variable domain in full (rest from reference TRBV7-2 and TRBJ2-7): GAGVSQSPSNKVTEKGKDVELRCDPISGHTALYWYRQSLGQGLEFLIYFQGNSAPDKSGLPSDRFSAERTGGSVSTLTIQRTQQEDSAVYLCASSLQGRPYEQYFGPGTRLTVT.

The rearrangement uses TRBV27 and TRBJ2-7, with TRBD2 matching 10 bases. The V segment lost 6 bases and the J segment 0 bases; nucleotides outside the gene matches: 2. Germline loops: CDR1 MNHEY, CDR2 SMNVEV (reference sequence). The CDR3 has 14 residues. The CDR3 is CASRRTSGSYEQYF. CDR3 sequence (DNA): TGTGCCAGCAGAAGGACTAGCGGCTCCTACGAGCAGTACTTC.

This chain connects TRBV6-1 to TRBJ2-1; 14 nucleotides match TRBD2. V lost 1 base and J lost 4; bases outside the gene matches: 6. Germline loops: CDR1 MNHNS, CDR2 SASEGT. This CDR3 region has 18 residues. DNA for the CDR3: TGTGCCAGCAGTGAAGATGGGACTAGCGGGGGCCTGTACAATGAGCAGTTCTTC. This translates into CASSEDGTSGGLYNEQFF.

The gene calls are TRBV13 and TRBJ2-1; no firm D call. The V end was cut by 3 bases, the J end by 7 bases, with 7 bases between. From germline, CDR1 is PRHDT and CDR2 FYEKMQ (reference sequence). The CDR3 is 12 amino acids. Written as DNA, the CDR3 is TGTGCCAGCAGCTTCCGGCGGAATGAGCAGTTCTTC. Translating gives CASSFRRNEQFF.

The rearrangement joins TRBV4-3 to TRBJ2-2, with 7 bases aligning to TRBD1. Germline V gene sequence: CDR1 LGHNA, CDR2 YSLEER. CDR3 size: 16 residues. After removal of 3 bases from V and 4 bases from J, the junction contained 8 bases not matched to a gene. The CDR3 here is CASSHRDSGSTGELFF. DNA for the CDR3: TGCGCCAGCAGCCATAGGGACAGTGGGAGCACCGGGGAGCTGTTTTTT.

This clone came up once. The CDR3 bases are TGTGCCAGCAGCCACAGGCGGAACACTGAAGCTTTCTTT. Its translation: CASSHRRNTEAFF. The genes are TRBV14 and TRBJ1-1; D is ambiguous. V lost 3 bases to trimming and J lost 1 base, with 6 bases between them. The CDR3 contains 13 residues. CDR1 and CDR2 from the germline V gene are SGHDN and FVKESK.

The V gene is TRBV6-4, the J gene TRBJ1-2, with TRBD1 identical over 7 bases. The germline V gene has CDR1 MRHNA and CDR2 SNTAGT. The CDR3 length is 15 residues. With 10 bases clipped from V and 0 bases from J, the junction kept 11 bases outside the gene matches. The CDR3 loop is CATRQGSGANYGYTF. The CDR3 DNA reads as TGTGCCACCCGACAGGGTTCCGGAGCTAACTATGGCTACACCTTC.

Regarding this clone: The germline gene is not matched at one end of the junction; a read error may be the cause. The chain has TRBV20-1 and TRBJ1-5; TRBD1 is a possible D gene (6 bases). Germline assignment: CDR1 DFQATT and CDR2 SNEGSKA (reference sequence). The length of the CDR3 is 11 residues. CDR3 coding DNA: TGCAGTGCTGCACAGGGCCCCCGGGTCTTCTTT. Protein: CSAAQGPRVFF.

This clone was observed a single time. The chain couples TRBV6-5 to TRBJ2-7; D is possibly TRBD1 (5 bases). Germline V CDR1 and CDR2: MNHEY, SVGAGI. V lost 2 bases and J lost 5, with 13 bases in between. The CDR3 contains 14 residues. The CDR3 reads CASSYRGVYDEQYF. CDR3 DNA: TGTGCCAGCAGTTACAGGGGCGTCTATGACGAGCAGTACTTC.

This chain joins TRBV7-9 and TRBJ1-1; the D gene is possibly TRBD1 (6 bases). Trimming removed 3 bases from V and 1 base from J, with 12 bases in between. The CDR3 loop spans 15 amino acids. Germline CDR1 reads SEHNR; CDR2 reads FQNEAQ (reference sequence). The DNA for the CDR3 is TGTGCCAGCAGCTTCCGGCAGGGGTCGAACACTGAAGCTTTCTTT. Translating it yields CASSFRQGSNTEAFF.

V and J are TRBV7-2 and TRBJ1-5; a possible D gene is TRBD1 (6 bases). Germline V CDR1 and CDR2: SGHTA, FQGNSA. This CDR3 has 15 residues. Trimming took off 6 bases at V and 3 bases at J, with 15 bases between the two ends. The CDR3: CASSPPTGFNQPQHF. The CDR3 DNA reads TGTGCCAGCAGTCCCCCAACAGGGTTCAATCAGCCCCAGCATTTT.

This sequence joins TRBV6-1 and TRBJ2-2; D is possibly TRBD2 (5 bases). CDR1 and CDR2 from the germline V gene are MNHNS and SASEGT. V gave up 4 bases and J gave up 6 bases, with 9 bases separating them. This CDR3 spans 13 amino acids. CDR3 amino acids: CASSGRTSGELFF. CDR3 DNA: TGTGCCAGCAGTGGGAGGACGTCCGGGGAGCTGTTTTTT.

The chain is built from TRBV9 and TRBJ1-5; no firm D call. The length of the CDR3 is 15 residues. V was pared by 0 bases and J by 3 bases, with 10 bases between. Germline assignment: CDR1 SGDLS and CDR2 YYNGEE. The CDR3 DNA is TGTGCCAGCAGCGTAGGGCAGGCCCTCAATCAGCCCCAGCATTTT. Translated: CASSVGQALNQPQHF.

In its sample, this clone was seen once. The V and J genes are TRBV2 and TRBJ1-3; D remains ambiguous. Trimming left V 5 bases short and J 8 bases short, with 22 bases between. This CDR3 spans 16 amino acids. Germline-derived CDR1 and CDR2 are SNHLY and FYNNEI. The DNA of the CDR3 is TGTGCCAGCAGTAGAGGGCCAAGCAGTCGGAGAGACACCATATATTTT. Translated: CASSRGPSSRRDTIYF.

The CDR3 spells CASSHLGAQGMSGANVLTF. CDR3 nucleotide sequence: TGCGCCAGCAGCCACCTAGGTGCACAGGGAATGTCTGGGGCCAACGTCCTGACTTTC. The rearrangement joins TRBV4-3 to TRBJ2-6; D is perhaps TRBD1 (6 bases). The germline CDR1 and CDR2 sequences are LGHNA and YSLEER. The ends were cut back, 3 bases at V and 1 base at J, with 19 bases in the middle. The CDR3 is made up of 19 amino acids.

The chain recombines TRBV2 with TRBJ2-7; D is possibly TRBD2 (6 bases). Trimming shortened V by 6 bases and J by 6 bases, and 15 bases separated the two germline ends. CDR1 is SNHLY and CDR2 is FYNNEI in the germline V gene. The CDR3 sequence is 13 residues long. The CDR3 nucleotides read TGTGCCAGCAGGATCGCCGGGGGTCCCGAGCAGTACTTC. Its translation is CASRIAGGPEQYF.

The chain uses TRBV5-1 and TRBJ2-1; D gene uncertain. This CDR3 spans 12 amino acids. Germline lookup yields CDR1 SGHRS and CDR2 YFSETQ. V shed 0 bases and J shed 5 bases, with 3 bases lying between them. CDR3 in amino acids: CASSLGHNEQFF. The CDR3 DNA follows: TGCGCCAGCAGCTTGGGGCACAATGAGCAGTTCTTC. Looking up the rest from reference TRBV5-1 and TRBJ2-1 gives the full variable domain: KAGVTQTPRYLIKTRGQQVTLSCSPISGHRSVSWYQQTPGQGLQFLFEYFSETQRNKGNFPGRFSGRQFSNSRSEMNVSTLELGDSALYLCASSLGHNEQFFGPGTRLTVL.

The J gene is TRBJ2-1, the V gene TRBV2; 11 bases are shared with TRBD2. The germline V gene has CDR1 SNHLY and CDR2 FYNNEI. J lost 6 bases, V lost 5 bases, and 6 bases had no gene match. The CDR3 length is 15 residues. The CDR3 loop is CASSYSGGAGNEQFF. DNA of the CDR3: TGTGCCAGCAGTTATAGCGGGGGGGCGGGCAATGAGCAGTTCTTC.

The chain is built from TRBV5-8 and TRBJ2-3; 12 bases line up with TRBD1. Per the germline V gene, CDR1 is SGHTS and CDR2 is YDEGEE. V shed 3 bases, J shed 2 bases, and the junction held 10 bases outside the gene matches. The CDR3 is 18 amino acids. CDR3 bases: TGTGCCAGCAGCTCCGGGACAGGGGGCTCATCGTTCACAGATACGCAGTATTTT. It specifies CASSSGTGGSSFTDTQYF.

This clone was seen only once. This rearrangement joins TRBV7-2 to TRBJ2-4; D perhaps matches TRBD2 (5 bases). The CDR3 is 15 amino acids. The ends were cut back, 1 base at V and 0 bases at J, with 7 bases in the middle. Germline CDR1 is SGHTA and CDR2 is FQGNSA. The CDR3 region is CASSLGGLAKNIQYF. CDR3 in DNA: TGTGCCAGCAGCTTAGGAGGGCTAGCCAAAAACATTCAGTACTTC.

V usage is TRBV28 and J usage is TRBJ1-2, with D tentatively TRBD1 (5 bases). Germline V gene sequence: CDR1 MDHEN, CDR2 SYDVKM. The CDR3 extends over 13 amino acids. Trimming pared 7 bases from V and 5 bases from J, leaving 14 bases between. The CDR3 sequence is CASTQGGTYGYTF. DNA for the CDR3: TGTGCCAGCACCCAGGGAGGGACTTATGGCTACACCTTC.

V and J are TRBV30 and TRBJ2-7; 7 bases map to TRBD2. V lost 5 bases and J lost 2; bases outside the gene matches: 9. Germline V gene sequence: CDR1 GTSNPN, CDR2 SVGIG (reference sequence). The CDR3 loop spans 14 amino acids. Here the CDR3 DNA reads TGTGCCTGGTTGGGAAGGGAGGGACCCTACGAGCAGTACTTC. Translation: CAWLGREGPYEQYF.